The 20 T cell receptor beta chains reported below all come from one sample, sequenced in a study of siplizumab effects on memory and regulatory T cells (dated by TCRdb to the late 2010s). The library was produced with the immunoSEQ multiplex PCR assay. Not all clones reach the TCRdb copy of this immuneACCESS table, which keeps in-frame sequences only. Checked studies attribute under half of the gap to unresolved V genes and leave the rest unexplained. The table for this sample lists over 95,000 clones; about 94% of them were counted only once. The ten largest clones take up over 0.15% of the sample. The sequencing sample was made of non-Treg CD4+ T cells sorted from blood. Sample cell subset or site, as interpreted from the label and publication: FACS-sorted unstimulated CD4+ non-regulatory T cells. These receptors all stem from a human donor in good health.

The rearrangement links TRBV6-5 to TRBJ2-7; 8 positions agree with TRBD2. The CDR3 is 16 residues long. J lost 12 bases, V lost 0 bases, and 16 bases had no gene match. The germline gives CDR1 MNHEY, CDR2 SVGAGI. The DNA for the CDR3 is TGTGCCAGCAGTTACTCCTTAGCGGGGCCTTTGGGCCTTCCGTACTTC. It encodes CASSYSLAGPLGLPYF.

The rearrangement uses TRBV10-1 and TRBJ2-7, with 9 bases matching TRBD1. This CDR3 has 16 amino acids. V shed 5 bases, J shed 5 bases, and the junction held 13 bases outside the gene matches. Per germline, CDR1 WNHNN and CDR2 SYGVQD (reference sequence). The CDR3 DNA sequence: TGCGCCAGCAGTACCAGACGGGGACAGGGACTCGACGAGCAGTACTTC. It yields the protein CASSTRRGQGLDEQYF.

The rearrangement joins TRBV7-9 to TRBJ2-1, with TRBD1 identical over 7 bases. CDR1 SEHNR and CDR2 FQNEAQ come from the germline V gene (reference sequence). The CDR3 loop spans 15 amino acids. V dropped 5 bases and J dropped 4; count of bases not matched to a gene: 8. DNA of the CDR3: TGTGCCAGCAGCGAGCCAGGGACAGTATACAATGAGCAGTTCTTC. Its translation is CASSEPGTVYNEQFF.

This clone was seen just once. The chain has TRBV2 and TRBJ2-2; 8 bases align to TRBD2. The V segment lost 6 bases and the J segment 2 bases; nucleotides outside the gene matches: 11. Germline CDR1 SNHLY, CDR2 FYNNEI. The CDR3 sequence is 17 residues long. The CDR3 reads CASRRDYSGENTGELFF. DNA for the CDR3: TGTGCCAGCAGGAGGGACTATAGCGGGGAAAACACCGGGGAGCTGTTTTTT.

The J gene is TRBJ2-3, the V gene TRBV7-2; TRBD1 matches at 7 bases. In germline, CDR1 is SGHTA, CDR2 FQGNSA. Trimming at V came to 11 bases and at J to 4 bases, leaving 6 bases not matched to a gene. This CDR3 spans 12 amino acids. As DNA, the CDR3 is TGTGCCTCAGGCCAGGGGGCAGATACGCAGTATTTT. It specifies CASGQGADTQYF. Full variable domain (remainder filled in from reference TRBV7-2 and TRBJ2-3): GAGVSQSPSNKVTEKGKDVELRCDPISGHTALYWYRQSLGQGLEFLIYFQGNSAPDKSGLPSDRFSAERTGGSVSTLTIQRTQQEDSAVYLCASGQGADTQYFGPGTRLTVL.

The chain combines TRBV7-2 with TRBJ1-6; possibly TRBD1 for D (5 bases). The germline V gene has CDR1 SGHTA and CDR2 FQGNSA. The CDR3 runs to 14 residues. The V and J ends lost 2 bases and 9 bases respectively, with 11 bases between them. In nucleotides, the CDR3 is TGTGCCAGCAGCTTACAGGGTGGGAGTTCACCCCTCCACTTT. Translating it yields CASSLQGGSSPLHF.

The chain's CDR3 is CSVEDTARGPGELFF. The CDR3 DNA sequence: TGCAGCGTTGAAGATACTGCCAGGGGGCCCGGGGAGCTGTTTTTT. J is TRBJ2-2 and V is TRBV29-1; 8 nucleotides align to TRBD1. The CDR3 has 15 amino acids. The germline gives CDR1 SQVTM, CDR2 ANQGSEA. V shed 0 bases and J 6 bases; nucleotides not matched to a gene: 6.

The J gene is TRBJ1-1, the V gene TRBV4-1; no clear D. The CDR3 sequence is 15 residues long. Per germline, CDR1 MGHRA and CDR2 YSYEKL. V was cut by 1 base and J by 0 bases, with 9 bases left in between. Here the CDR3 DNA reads TGCGCCAGCAGCCAAGCAGGATATGTGAACACTGAAGCTTTCTTT. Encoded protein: CASSQAGYVNTEAFF.

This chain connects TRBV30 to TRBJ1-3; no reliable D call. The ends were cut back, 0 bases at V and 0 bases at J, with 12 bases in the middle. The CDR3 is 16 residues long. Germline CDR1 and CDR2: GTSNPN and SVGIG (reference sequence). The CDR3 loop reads CAWSVQGSLSGNTIYF. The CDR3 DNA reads TGTGCCTGGAGTGTACAAGGGTCCCTCTCTGGAAACACCATATATTTT.

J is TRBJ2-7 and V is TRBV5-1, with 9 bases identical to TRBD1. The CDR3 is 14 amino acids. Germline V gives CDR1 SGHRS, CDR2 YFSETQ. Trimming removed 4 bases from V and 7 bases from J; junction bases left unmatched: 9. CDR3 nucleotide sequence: TGCGCCAGCAGCCTGGAACAGGGGGCGCAAGAGCAGTACTTC. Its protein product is CASSLEQGAQEQYF.

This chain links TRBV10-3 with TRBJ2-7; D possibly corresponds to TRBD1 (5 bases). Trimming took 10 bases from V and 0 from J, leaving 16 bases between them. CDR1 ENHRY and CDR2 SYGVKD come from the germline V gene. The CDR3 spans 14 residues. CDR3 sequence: CATTLMDNSYEQYF. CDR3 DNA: TGTGCCACCACCTTGATGGACAACTCCTACGAGCAGTACTTC.

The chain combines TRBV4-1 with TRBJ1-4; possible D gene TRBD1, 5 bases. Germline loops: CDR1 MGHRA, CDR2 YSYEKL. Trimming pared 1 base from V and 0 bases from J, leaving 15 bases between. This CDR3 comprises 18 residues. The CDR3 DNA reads TGCGCCAGCAGCCAAGTAAGTCCAGGGATAGCAACTAATGAAAAACTGTTTTTT. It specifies CASSQVSPGIATNEKLFF.

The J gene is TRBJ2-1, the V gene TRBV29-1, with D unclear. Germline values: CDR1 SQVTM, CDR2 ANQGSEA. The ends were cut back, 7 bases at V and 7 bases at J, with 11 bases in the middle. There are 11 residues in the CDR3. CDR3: CSALPANEQFF. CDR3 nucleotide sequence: TGCAGCGCCCTGCCGGCTAATGAGCAGTTCTTC.

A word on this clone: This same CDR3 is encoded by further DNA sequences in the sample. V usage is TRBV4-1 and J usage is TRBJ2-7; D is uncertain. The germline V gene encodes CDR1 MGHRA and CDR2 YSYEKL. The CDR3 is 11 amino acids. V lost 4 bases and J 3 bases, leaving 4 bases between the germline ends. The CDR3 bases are TGCGCCAGCAGCCCCGGCTACGAGCAGTACTTC. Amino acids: CASSPGYEQYF.

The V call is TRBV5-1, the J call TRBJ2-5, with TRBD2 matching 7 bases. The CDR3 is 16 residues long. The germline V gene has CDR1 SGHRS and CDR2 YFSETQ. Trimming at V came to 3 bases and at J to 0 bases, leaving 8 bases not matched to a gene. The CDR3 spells CASSSAPGGNQETQYF. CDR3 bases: TGCGCCAGCAGCTCAGCACCCGGGGGGAACCAAGAGACCCAGTACTTC.

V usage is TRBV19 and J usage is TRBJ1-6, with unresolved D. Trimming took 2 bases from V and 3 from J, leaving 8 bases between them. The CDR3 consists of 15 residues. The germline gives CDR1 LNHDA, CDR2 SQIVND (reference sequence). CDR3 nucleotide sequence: TGTGCCAGTAGTATAAACAGAGACTATAATTCACCCCTCCACTTT. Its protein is CASSINRDYNSPLHF. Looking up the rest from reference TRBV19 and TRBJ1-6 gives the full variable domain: DGGITQSPKYLFRKEGQNVTLSCEQNLNHDAMYWYRQDPGQGLRLIYYSQIVNDFQKGDIAEGYSVSREKKESFPLTVTSAQKNPTAFYLCASSINRDYNSPLHFGNGTRLTVT.

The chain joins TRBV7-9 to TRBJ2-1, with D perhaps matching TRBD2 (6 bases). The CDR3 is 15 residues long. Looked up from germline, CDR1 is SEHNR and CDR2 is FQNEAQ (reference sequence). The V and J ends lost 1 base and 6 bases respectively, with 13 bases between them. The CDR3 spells CASSLVGGSGNEQFF. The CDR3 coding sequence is TGTGCCAGCAGCTTAGTGGGGGGAAGTGGCAATGAGCAGTTCTTC.

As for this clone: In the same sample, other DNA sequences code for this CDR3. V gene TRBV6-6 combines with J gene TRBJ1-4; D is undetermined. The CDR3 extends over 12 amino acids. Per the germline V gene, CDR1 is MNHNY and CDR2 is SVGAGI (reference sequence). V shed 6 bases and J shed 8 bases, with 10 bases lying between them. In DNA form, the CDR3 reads TGTGCCAGCAGGGGTTCGGGGGAAAAACTGTTTTTT. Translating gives CASRGSGEKLFF.

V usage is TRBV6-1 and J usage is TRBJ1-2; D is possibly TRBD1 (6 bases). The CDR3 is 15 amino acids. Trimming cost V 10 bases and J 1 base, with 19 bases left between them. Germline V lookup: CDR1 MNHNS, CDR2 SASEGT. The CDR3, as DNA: TGTGCCATACCCTCACAGGGCCAACTTAACTATGGCTACACCTTC. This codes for CAIPSQGQLNYGYTF.

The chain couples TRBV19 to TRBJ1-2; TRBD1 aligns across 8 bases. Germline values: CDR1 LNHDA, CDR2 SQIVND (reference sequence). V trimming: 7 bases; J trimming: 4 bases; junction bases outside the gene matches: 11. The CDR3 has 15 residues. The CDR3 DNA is TGTGCCAGTACCCTCCCAGGACAGGGCACCTATGGCTACACCTTC. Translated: CASTLPGQGTYGYTF.